This T cell receptor beta chain was captured by sequencing in a study of cytotoxic CD8 clonotypes in ibrutinib-treated CLL. Study background: The study included 11 relapsed/refractory and more than 14 treatment-naive patients; 17 to 18 had IGHV unmutated disease.

About this clone itself: The antigen remains unidentified.

Trimming took 2 bases from V and 3 from J, leaving 14 bases between them. The CDR3 totals 15 residues. Germline V lookup: CDR1 SGHNT, CDR2 YENEEA. Frozen PBMC stocks contributed 2 to 2.5 micrograms of genomic DNA to the TCR beta libraries. Whole-study results and caveats: At ibrutinib response, clonality increased, and at progression it declined back toward baseline.

With sequencing, the targeted depth ranged from 1 in 200,000 to 1 in 1 million T cells. Generated by immunoSEQ multiplex PCR, the TCRdb table keeps only in-frame clones and is missing some. This sample has 270,000 or so clones; roughly 76% occur once, and the top ten carry roughly 5%. This specimen consisted of PBMCs, obtained at disease progression, from a patient treated with ibrutinib. The TCR comes from a human donor with chronic lymphocytic leukemia. The chain uses TRBV11-3 and TRBJ2-7, with D perhaps TRBD2 (6 bases). CDR3 region: CASSLSAGPRYEQYF. DNA for the CDR3: TGTGCCAGCAGCTTAAGCGCGGGACCACGCTACGAGCAGTACTTC.